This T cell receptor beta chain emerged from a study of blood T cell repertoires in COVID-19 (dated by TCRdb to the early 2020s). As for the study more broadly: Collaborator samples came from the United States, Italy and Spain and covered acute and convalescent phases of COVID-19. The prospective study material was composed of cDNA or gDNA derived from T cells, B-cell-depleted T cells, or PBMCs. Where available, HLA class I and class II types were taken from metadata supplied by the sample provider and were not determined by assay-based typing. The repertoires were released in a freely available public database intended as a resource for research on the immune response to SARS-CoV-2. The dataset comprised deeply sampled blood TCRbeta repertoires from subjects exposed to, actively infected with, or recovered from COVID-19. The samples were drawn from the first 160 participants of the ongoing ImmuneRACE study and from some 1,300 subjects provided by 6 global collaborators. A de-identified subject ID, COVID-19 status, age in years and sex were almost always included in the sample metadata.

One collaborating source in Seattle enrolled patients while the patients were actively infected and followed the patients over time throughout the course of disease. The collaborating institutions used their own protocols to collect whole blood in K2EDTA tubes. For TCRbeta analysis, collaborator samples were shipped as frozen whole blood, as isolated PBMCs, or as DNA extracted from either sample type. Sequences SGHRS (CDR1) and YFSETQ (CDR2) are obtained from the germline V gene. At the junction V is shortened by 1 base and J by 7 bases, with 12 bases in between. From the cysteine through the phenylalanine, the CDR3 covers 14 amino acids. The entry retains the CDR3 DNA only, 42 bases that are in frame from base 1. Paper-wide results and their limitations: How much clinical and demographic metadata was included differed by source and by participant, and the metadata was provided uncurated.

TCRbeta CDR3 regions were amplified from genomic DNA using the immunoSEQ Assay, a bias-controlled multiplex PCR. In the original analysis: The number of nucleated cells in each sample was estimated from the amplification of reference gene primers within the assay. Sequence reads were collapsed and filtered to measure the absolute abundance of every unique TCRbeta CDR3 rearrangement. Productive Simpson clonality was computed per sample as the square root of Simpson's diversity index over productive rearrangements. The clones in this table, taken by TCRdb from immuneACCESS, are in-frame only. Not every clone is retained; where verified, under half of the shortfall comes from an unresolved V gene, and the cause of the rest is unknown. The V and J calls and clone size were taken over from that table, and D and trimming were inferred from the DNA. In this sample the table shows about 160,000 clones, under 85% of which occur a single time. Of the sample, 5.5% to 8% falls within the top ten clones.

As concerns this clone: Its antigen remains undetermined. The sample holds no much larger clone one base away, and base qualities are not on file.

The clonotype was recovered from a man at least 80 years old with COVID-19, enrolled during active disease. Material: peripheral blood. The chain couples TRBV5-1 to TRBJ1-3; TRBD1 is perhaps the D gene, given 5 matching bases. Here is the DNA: TGCGCCAGCAGCTTGTATAGCGGGGCTAACACCATATATTTT. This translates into CASSLYSGANTIYF.